One and the same sample provided the 21 T cell receptor beta chains below, sequenced in a study of OX40 agonist ivuxolimab in advanced cancers. The assay was immunoSEQ multiplex PCR, and TCRdb's table has in-frame clones only and misses some. The data hold more than 25,000 clones, with around 79% observed a single time. The material sequenced was CD4+ or CD8+ T cells sorted from blood, taken in a trial of the OX40 agonist ivuxolimab. Receptors originate from an adult with an advanced solid tumor such as melanoma, head and neck, liver or kidney cancer.

This clone was seen a single time. The rearrangement uses TRBV19 and TRBJ1-2; maybe TRBD1 (5 bases). Trimming removed 3 bases at V and 8 bases at J, with 10 bases between. The CDR3 has 12 amino acids. The germline V gene encodes CDR1 LNHDA and CDR2 SQIVND (reference sequence). The CDR3 sequence is CASSIVWGGYTF. DNA of the CDR3: TGTGCCAGTAGTATCGTCTGGGGCGGCTACACCTTC.

The chain links TRBV10-3 to TRBJ2-3, with D unresolved. The length of the CDR3 is 14 residues. V lost 3 bases, J lost 2 bases, and 9 bases lay in between. Germline CDR1 is ENHRY and CDR2 is SYGVKD. The CDR3 DNA follows: TGTGCCATCAGTGACTCAATCGACACAGATACGCAGTATTTT. It specifies CAISDSIDTDTQYF.

This clone is judged medium-sized. In DNA, the CDR3 is TGTGCCAGCAGCTTAGGCGACAGGGGAATTTCCGGGGAGCTGTTTTTT. Amino acid sequence: CASSLGDRGISGELFF. This rearrangement joins TRBV7-9 to TRBJ2-2, with 8 bases lining up with TRBD1. Per the germline V gene, CDR1 is SEHNR and CDR2 is FQNEAQ (reference sequence). This CDR3 is 16 amino acids long. V was clipped by 1 base and J by 6 bases; unmatched bases: 7. Full variable domain (remainder filled in from reference TRBV7-9 and TRBJ2-2): DTGVSQNPRHKITKRGQNVTFRCDPISEHNRLYWYRQTLGQGPEFLTYFQNEAQLEKSRLLSDRFSAERPKGSFSTLEIQRTEQGDSAMYLCASSLGDRGISGELFFGEGSRLTVL.

J is TRBJ2-6 and V is TRBV5-5; D is uncertain. CDR3 size: 15 residues. Trimming pared 1 base from V and 4 bases from J, leaving 9 bases between. The V gene's germline CDR1 is SGHKS and CDR2 YYEKEE (reference sequence). The CDR3 reads CASSLYGLGANVLTF. DNA for the CDR3: TGTGCCAGCAGCTTGTACGGGCTGGGGGCCAACGTCCTGACTTTC.

The chain combines TRBV5-6 with TRBJ2-4, with TRBD2 as a possible D gene (6 bases). Trimming removed 1 base from V and 11 bases from J, with 16 bases in between. The germline gives CDR1 SGHDT, CDR2 YYEEEE. CDR3 length: 14 amino acids. CDR3 bases: TGTGCCAGCAGCTTGTCATCGGGAGTGATGGTTCAGTACTTC. Protein sequence: CASSLSSGVMVQYF.

The gene calls are TRBV5-1 and TRBJ2-7, with TRBD1 as a possible D gene (5 bases). CDR1 and CDR2 from the germline V gene are SGHRS and YFSETQ. CDR3 size: 16 residues. V lost 5 bases to trimming and J lost 0 bases, with 18 bases between them. The CDR3 DNA follows: TGCGCCAGCAGAATTCTCCCGCAGGGCAGCTCCTACGAGCAGTACTTC. This codes for CASRILPQGSSYEQYF.

The CDR3 protein is CASASTDTQYF. CDR3 nucleotides: TGTGCCAGTGCGAGCACAGATACGCAGTATTTT. The gene calls are TRBV19 and TRBJ2-3; D is ambiguous. The germline V and J ends were trimmed by 8 bases and 0 bases, with 3 bases remaining between them. Per germline, CDR1 LNHDA and CDR2 SQIVND (reference sequence). The CDR3 has 11 residues.

Only a few counts were recorded for this clone. V gene TRBV4-1 combines with J gene TRBJ2-1; tentatively, D is TRBD1 (6 bases). CDR1 and CDR2 from the germline V gene are MGHRA and YSYEKL. The V end was cut by 0 bases, the J end by 8 bases, with 11 bases between. The CDR3 loop spans 14 amino acids. DNA of the CDR3: TGCGCCAGCAGCCAAGAGCATGAGGGGGATGAGCAGTTCTTC. It specifies CASSQEHEGDEQFF.

By sample fraction, this clone is medium-sized. This sequence joins TRBV7-9 and TRBJ1-1, with 9 bases identical to TRBD1. Germline loops: CDR1 SEHNR, CDR2 FQNEAQ (reference sequence). CDR3 length: 14 residues. V shed 6 bases and J 3 bases; nucleotides not matched to a gene: 5. CDR3 protein: CASSPTGGHTEAFF. Here the CDR3 DNA reads TGTGCCAGCAGTCCCACAGGGGGCCACACTGAAGCTTTCTTT.

The genes are TRBV7-9 and TRBJ2-7; unclear D gene. This CDR3 is built from 13 residues. Per the germline V gene, CDR1 is SEHNR and CDR2 is FQNEAQ (reference sequence). V shed 7 bases and J shed 0 bases, with 10 bases lying between them. The CDR3 nucleotides read TGTGCCAGCACCGCTATTAGCTCCTACGAGCAGTACTTC. As protein: CASTAISSYEQYF.

The chain employs TRBV9 and TRBJ2-7; TRBD2 might be the D (6 bases). V lost 0 bases and J lost 5, with 15 bases in between. CDR1 is SGDLS, CDR2 YYNGEE, per germline. The CDR3 sequence is 15 residues long. This CDR3 is CASSVGGTSSHEQYF. CDR3 DNA: TGTGCCAGCAGCGTAGGCGGGACCTCATCCCACGAGCAGTACTTC. The full variable domain, with the rest looked up from reference TRBV9 and TRBJ2-7, is DSGVTQTPKHLITATGQRVTLRCSPRSGDLSVYWYQQSLDQGLQFLIQYYNGEERAKGNILERFSAQQFPDLHSELNLSSLELGDSALYFCASSVGGTSSHEQYFGPGTRLTVT.

The chain links TRBV1 to TRBJ1-5; no DNA check was done on the table's D call, TRBD1. TRBV1 is labeled a pseudogene. The CDR3 length is 17 residues. The DNA of the CDR3 is TGCACCAGCAGCCAAGGGACAGGGGGCGATAATAATCAGCCCCAGCATTTT. Its protein product is CTSSQGTGGDNNQPQHF.

The rearrangement joins TRBV5-4 to TRBJ2-7, with 10 bases lining up with TRBD1. V was clipped by 4 bases and J by 2 bases; unmatched bases: 3. CDR1 and CDR2 (germline): SGHNT, YYREEE (reference sequence). This CDR3 is built from 14 residues. The DNA for the CDR3 is TGTGCCAGCAGCCCCGGGACAGGGGCCTACGAGCAGTACTTC. Its translation: CASSPGTGAYEQYF.

The genes are TRBV9 and TRBJ2-2, with D unclear. Trimming stripped 4 bases from V and 3 bases from J, with 25 bases between. The length of the CDR3 is 19 residues. CDR1 and CDR2 from the germline V gene are SGDLS and YYNGEE. CDR3 region: CASSPRTSVSSRYTGELFF. CDR3 bases: TGTGCCAGCAGCCCACGGACGAGTGTATCGTCGCGGTACACCGGGGAGCTGTTTTTT.

The V call is TRBV7-9, the J call TRBJ1-4; 8 bases align to TRBD1. From germline, CDR1 is SEHNR and CDR2 FQNEAQ (reference sequence). V dropped 8 bases and J dropped 5; count of bases not matched to a gene: 1. The CDR3 totals 12 residues. This CDR3 reads CASRTGNEKLFF. In nucleotides, the CDR3 is TGTGCCAGCCGGACAGGGAATGAAAAACTGTTTTTT.

The chain joins TRBV19 to TRBJ2-3; 13 bases map to TRBD2. CDR3 length: 16 amino acids. Trimming removed 4 bases from V and 3 bases from J; junction bases left unmatched: 4. CDR1 and CDR2 (germline): LNHDA, SQIVND (reference sequence). CDR3 sequence (DNA): TGTGCCAGTAGTAAAAGGACTAGCGGGAGAACAGATACGCAGTATTTT. Protein sequence: CASSKRTSGRTDTQYF.

The chain is built from TRBV30 and TRBJ1-1, with a possible D match to TRBD1 (5 bases). V lost 3 bases to trimming and J lost 7 bases, with 12 bases between them. CDR1 is GTSNPN, CDR2 SVGIG, per germline (reference sequence). The CDR3 sequence is 12 residues long. The CDR3 reads CAWRRDGVEAFF. CDR3 DNA sequence: TGTGCCTGGAGGAGGGACGGGGTTGAAGCTTTCTTT.

The chain recombines TRBV4-1 with TRBJ2-7; 7 bases map to TRBD2. CDR1 and CDR2 from the germline V gene are MGHRA and YSYEKL. After removal of 1 base from V and 3 bases from J, the junction contained 3 bases not matched to a gene. The CDR3 has 14 residues. The CDR3 nucleotides are TGCGCCAGCAGCCAAGGCCTAGCGGACTACGAGCAGTACTTC. This sequence encodes CASSQGLADYEQYF.

The V call is TRBV15, the J call TRBJ2-7; 10 bases match TRBD1. CDR1 LNHNV and CDR2 YYDKDF come from the germline V gene (reference sequence). V gave up 7 bases and J gave up 3 bases; unmatched junction bases: 6. CDR3 length equals 14 residues. In DNA, the CDR3 is TGTGCCACCATGGGGGGACAGGGGAGCTACGAGCAGTACTTC. Encoded protein: CATMGGQGSYEQYF.

The chain carries TRBV6-5 and TRBJ2-5; D is unclear. With 6 bases removed from V and 3 bases from J, the gap between germline ends came to 5 bases. Germline V gene lookup returns CDR1 MNHEY and CDR2 SVGAGI. The CDR3 is 11 residues long. The CDR3 nucleotides read TGTGCCAGCAGGAATGAAGAGACCCAGTACTTC. It is translated as CASRNEETQYF.

This clone was recorded once. This chain links TRBV11-2 with TRBJ2-7; TRBD1 agrees at 7 bases. V lost 5 bases, J lost 2 bases, and 6 bases stayed unmatched. Germline CDR1 reads SGHAT; CDR2 reads FQNNGV. This CDR3 comprises 14 residues. CDR3 nucleotide sequence: TGTGCCAGCAGCCGACAGGGTATTGCCTACGAGCAGTACTTC. Translated: CASSRQGIAYEQYF. Full variable domain (remainder filled in from reference TRBV11-2 and TRBJ2-7): EAGVAQSPRYKIIEKRQSVAFWCNPISGHATLYWYQQILGQGPKLLIQFQNNGVVDDSQLPKDRFSAERLKGVDSTLKIQPAKLEDSAVYLCASSRQGIAYEQYFGPGTRLTVT.